The T cell receptor beta chain under discussion was sequenced for a study of cytomegalovirus exposure and HLA in healthy donors. Looking at the study overall: An early release of data contained around 80 million unique TCRs, which came from HLA-typed donors. Study-level points and caveats: In vitro experiments confirmed that a few CMV-associated chains were specific for CMV antigens. TCR beta sequences reportedly predicted most subjects' HLA-A and HLA-B alleles accurately.

This CDR3 has 11 amino acids. The ends were cut back, 6 bases at V and 5 bases at J, with 10 bases in the middle. CDR1 is SQVTM and CDR2 is ANQGSEA in the germline V gene. On this clone itself: Its antigen is undetermined.

The study ran its PCR with 60 Vbeta and 13 Jbeta primers. The protocol was immunoSEQ multiplex PCR, while the TCRdb copy is restricted to in-frame clones and leaves out a portion. The table has more than 80,000 clones, 65% to 85% seen once; the top ten hold around 20%. V usage is TRBV29-1 and J usage is TRBJ2-5; no clear D. The specimen was PBMCs. This TCR came from a woman aged 60-75 years in good health and CMV-seropositive. The CDR3 protein is CSVATPETQYF. DNA for the CDR3: TGCAGCGTAGCGACCCCGGAGACCCAGTACTTC. The variable domain in full, completed from reference TRBV29-1 and TRBJ2-5, reads SAVISQKPSRDICQRGTSLTIQCQVDSQVTMMFWYRQQPGQSLTLIATANQGSEATYESGFVIDKFPISRPNLTFSTLTVSNMSPEDSSIYLCSVATPETQYFGPGTRLLVL.